Here is one TCR beta chain with its context. As yet, its antigen is unknown. The method was immunoSEQ multiplex PCR; TCRdb's version includes in-frame clones alone and lacks a portion of them. This table has about 180,000 clones, approximately 86% appearing once. This specimen comes from a study of T cell responses to AZD1222 COVID-19 vaccine. Study findings and constraints: Dominant at 160-218 and 743-854, vaccine-associated CD4 TCRs also spanned spike.

The germline V gene encodes CDR1 MNHEY and CDR2 SMNVEV (reference sequence). The germline V and J ends were trimmed by 4 bases and 13 bases, with 14 bases remaining between them. The CDR3 is made up of 12 amino acids. The chain links TRBV27 to TRBJ2-1; no definite D call. Sequences were derived from peripheral blood, sampled on day 0 of AZD1222 vaccination. This TCR came from an adult in good health. DNA of the CDR3: TGTGCCAGCAGTTCCACCCCTAGGGAACAGTTCTTC. This translates into CASSSTPREQFF.